The clone carrying this T cell receptor beta chain was seen more than once but under ten times. Its antigen is as yet unknown. Assay used: immunoSEQ multiplex PCR; TCRdb lists only in-frame clones, some missing. This sample has fewer than 150,000 clones, with approximately 90% found just once. This entry is derived from a study of T cell responses to AZD1222 COVID-19 vaccine. Study observations and caveats: Donors in the cohort were predominantly white British and more often female, and clonal diversity was possibly underestimated. Regions 160-218 and 743-854 dominated among vaccine-associated CD4 TCRs spanning spike. Reportedly, nearly half of unique spike TCRs recognized epitopes outside B.1.351/B.1.1.7 mutations.

This clonotype was obtained from an adult in good health. The source was peripheral blood, collected on day 0 of AZD1222 vaccination.

The CDR3 reads CASRDRNNQPQHF. The DNA of the CDR3 is TGTGCCAGCAGAGACAGAAACAATCAGCCCCAGCATTTT. The genes are TRBV12-3 or TRBV12-4 and TRBJ1-5, with TRBD1 as a possible D gene (5 bases). The V gene lost 6 bases and the J gene lost 3 bases, with 9 bases spanning the gap. CDR3 length: 13 amino acids.